The rows below give T cell receptor beta chains drawn from one sample of a study of shared clonotypes between healthy human individuals. Sequencing used immunoSEQ multiplex PCR; TCRdb keeps in-frame clones, though not all of them. Of 2.3 million or so clones in the sample, more than 80% were seen once. What was sequenced was naive CD4+ T cells from PBMCs. The origin of the receptors is a man younger than 30 in good health. Some clones in this sample may be carry-over from other donors' samples. The CDR3 runs from the conserved cysteine through the conserved F or W. D genes are given only for firm matches. The size field is filled for only some rows; it gives once, few, many or a size class.

j_call	d_call	v_call	clone_size	cdr3_length	cdr3_nt	cdr3_aa
TRBJ2-5	-	TRBV7-2	-	13	TGTGCCAGCAGCTTAGAATCGGGGGAGACCCAGTACTTC	CASSLESGETQYF
TRBJ1-5	-	TRBV30	-	14	TGTGCCTGGAGTGTAGGGGGGGCTATGCAGCCCCAGCATTTT	CAWSVGGAMQPQHF
TRBJ2-5	-	TRBV7-8	-	16	TGTGCCAGCAGCTCAGCCCCGGGGGCAGCCCAAGAGACCCAGTACTTC	CASSSAPGAAQETQYF
TRBJ2-1	TRBD1	TRBV5-4	-	17	TGTGCCAGCAGCTCAATTTACCAGGGGGCGCAGGCTGTTGAGCAGTTCTTC	CASSSIYQGAQAVEQFF
TRBJ1-3	-	TRBV7-6	once	15	TGTGCCAGCAGCTTAGTCGGGGAGCCTGGAAACACCATATATTTT	CASSLVGEPGNTIYF
TRBJ1-2	TRBD1	TRBV4-1	-	14	TGCGCCAGCAGCCAAGAAAGGGGGCGGGGTGGCTACACCTTC	CASSQERGRGGYTF
TRBJ2-3	-	TRBV15	-	15	TGTGCCACCAGTCCTGGAAGGGGTTGGACAGATACGCAGTATTTT	CATSPGRGWTDTQYF
TRBJ2-7	-	TRBV18	-	14	TGTGCCAGCTCACCTACCGGGACAAGGGACGAGCAGTACTTC	CASSPTGTRDEQYF
TRBJ1-2	-	TRBV30	-	12	TGTGCCTGGGGACAGATGAACTATGGCTACACCTTC	CAWGQMNYGYTF
TRBJ2-3	-	TRBV5-1	-	15	TGCGCCAGCAGCTTGGGGACTGTCGGTCCAGATACGCAGTATTTT	CASSLGTVGPDTQYF
TRBJ2-7	-	TRBV7-9	-	13	TGTGCCAGCAGCTTACCCCAAGTCTACGAGCAGTACTTC	CASSLPQVYEQYF
TRBJ1-1	-	TRBV7-2	-	14	TGTGCCAGCAGCTTGGGAGCCTGGAACACTGAAGCTTTCTTT	CASSLGAWNTEAFF
TRBJ2-3	TRBD1	TRBV2	-	16	TGTGCCAGCTCTCTTGACAGGGCGCAAAACACAGATACGCAGTATTTT	CASSLDRAQNTDTQYF
TRBJ2-7	-	TRBV5-1	-	14	TGCGCCAGCAGCTTAATCCCAAGTTCCTACGAGCAGTACTTC	CASSLIPSSYEQYF
TRBJ2-4	-	TRBV11-2	-	14	TGTGCCAGCAGCTTAGTAGGTTTCCAAAACATTCAGTACTTC	CASSLVGFQNIQYF
TRBJ2-4	TRBD2	TRBV6-5	-	15	TGTGCCAGCAGTCGAACTGGGACTATGGAAAACATTCAGTACTTC	CASSRTGTMENIQYF
TRBJ2-3	-	TRBV7-2	-	14	TGTGCCAGCAGAGCACGGAGAAGCACAGATACGCAGTATTTT	CASRARRSTDTQYF
TRBJ1-2	TRBD1	TRBV28	-	15	TGTGCCAGCAGTCCTGGAGCCGGGACAGGGGTAGGCTACACCTTC	CASSPGAGTGVGYTF
TRBJ1-5	TRBD1	TRBV6-6	-	16	TGTGCCAGCAGCCCCGGGACAGGTAGGCGGTATCAGCCCCAGCATTTT	CASSPGTGRRYQPQHF
TRBJ2-1	-	TRBV7-3	-	13	TGTGCCAGCAGCTTAGCTACCGACAATGAGCAGTTCTTC	CASSLATDNEQFF
TRBJ2-3	-	TRBV2	-	14	TGTGCCAGCACCCAGGGATTCGGCACAGATACGCAGTATTTT	CASTQGFGTDTQYF
TRBJ2-3	TRBD2	TRBV6-1	-	18	TGTGCCAGCAGTGGAAGAGGGTGGGCGGGAGTTATCCCAGATACGCAGTATTTT	CASSGRGWAGVIPDTQYF
TRBJ2-7	-	TRBV9	-	15	TGTGCCAGCAGCGTAGATCCTAGGGGCTCCTACGAGCAGTACTTC	CASSVDPRGSYEQYF
TRBJ2-3	-	TRBV2	once	13	TGTGCCAGTCGGGCTAAGTTCACAGATACGCAGTATTTT	CASRAKFTDTQYF
TRBJ2-7	-	TRBV2	-	13	TGTGCCAGCCGATCGGAGGGTTCCTACGAGCAGTACTTC	CASRSEGSYEQYF
TRBJ2-5	TRBD1	TRBV28	-	14	TGTGCCAGCAGTCTCTATGACAGGGGGCGGTCCCAGTACTTC	CASSLYDRGRSQYF
TRBJ1-5	-	TRBV28	-	15	TGTGCCAGCAGTTCCCCACAGGGTGGCAATCAGCCCCAGCATTTT	CASSSPQGGNQPQHF
TRBJ2-3	-	TRBV5-6	-	15	TGTGCCAGCAGCCAAGACAGTACTAGCACAGATACGCAGTATTTT	CASSQDSTSTDTQYF
TRBJ2-7	TRBD1	TRBV7-9	-	14	TGTGCCAGCAGCACCTGGGACAGTTTATACGAGCAGTACTTC	CASSTWDSLYEQYF
TRBJ2-7	-	TRBV9	-	16	TGTGCCAGCAGCGTGGGTGGCAGGGCCCTCTCCTACGAGCAGTACTTC	CASSVGGRALSYEQYF
TRBJ1-3	TRBD1	TRBV30	-	15	TGTGCCTGGAGTACCCAGGGGGTGCAGAGAAACACCATATATTTT	CAWSTQGVQRNTIYF